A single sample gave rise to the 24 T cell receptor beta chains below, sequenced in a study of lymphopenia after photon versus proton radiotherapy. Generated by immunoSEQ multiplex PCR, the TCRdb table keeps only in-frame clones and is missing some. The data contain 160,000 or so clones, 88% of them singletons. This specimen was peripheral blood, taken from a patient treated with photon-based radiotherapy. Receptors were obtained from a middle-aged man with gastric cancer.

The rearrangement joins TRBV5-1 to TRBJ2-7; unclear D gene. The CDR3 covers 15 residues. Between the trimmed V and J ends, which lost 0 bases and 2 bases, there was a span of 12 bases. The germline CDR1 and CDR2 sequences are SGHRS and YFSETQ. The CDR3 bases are TGCGCCAGCAGCTTGGCCAAGGGCAGCCCCTACGAGCAGTACTTC. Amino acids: CASSLAKGSPYEQYF.

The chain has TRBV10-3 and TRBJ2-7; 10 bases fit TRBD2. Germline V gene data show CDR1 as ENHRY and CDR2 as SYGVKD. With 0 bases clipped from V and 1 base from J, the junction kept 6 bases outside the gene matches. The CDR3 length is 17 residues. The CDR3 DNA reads TGTGCCATCAGTGAGTCGGGACTAGCGTACAGGTCCTACGAGCAGTACTTC. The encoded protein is CAISESGLAYRSYEQYF.

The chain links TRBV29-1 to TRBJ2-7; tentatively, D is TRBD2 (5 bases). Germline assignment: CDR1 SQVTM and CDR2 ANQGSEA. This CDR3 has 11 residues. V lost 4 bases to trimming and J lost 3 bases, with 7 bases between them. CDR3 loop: CSVAGSYEQYF. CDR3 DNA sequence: TGCAGCGTTGCTGGGAGCTACGAGCAGTACTTC.

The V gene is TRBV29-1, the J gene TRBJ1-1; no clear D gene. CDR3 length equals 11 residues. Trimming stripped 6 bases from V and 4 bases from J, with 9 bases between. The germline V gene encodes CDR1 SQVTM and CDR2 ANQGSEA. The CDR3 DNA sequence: TGCAGCGTGATCCTATTCACTGAAGCTTTCTTT. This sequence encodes CSVILFTEAFF.

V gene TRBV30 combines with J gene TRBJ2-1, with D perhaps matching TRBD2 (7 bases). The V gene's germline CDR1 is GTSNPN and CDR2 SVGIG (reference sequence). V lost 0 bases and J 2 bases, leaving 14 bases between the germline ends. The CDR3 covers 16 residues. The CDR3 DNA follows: TGTGCCTGGAGTGTATGGGGGGCGGGAGCCTACAATGAGCAGTTCTTC. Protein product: CAWSVWGAGAYNEQFF. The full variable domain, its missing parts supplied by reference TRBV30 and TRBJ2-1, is SQTIHQWPATLVQPVGSPLSLECTVEGTSNPNLYWYRQAAGRGLQLLFYSVGIGQISSEVPQNLSASRPQDRQFILSSKKLLLSDSGFYLCAWSVWGAGAYNEQFFGPGTRLTVL.

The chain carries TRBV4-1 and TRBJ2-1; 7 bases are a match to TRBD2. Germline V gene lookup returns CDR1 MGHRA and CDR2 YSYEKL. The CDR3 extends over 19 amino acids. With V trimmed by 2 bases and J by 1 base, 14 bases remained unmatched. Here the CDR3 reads CASSQPFGLAGASYNEQFF. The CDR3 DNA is TGCGCCAGCAGCCAACCCTTTGGCTTAGCGGGTGCTTCCTACAATGAGCAGTTCTTC.

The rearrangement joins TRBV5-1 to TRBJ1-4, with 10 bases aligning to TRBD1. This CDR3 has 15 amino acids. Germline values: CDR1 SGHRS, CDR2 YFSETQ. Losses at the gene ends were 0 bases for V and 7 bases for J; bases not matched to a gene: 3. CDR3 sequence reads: CASSLDGTGVEKLFF. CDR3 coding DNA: TGCGCCAGCAGCTTGGATGGGACAGGGGTTGAAAAACTGTTTTTT.

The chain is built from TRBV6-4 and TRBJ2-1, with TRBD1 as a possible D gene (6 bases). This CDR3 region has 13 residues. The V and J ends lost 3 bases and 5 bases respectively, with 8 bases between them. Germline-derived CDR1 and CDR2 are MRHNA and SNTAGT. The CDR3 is CASSETGNNEQFF. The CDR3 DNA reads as TGTGCCAGCAGTGAGACAGGTAACAATGAGCAGTTCTTC.

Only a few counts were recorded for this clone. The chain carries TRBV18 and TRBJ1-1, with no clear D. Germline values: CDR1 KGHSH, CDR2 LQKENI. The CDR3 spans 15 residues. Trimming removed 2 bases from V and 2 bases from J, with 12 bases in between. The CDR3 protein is CASSPSGLLNTEAFF. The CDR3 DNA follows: TGTGCCAGCTCACCATCGGGATTATTAAACACTGAAGCTTTCTTT.

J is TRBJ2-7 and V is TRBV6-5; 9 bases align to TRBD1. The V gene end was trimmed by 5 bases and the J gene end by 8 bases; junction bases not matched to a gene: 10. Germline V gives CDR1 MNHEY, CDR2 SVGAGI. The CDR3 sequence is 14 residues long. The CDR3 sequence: CASSQPDRGGQQYF. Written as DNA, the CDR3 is TGTGCCAGCAGTCAACCGGACAGGGGCGGGCAGCAGTACTTC.

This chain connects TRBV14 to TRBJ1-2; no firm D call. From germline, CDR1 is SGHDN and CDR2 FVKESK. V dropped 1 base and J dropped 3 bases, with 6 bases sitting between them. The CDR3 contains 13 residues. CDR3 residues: CASSQGGDYGYTF. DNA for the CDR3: TGTGCCAGCAGCCAAGGTGGAGACTATGGCTACACCTTC. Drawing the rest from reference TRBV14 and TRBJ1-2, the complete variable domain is EAGVTQFPSHSVIEKGQTVTLRCDPISGHDNLYWYRRVMGKEIKFLLHFVKESKQDESGMPNNRFLAERTGGTYSTLKVQPAELEDSGVYFCASSQGGDYGYTFGSGTRLTVV.

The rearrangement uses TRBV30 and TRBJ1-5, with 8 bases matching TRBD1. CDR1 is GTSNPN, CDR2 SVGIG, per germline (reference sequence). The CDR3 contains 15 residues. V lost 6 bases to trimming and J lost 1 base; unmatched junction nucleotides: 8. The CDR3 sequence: CACSQGARSNQPQHF. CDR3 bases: TGTGCCTGCTCCCAGGGGGCGAGGAGCAATCAGCCCCAGCATTTT.

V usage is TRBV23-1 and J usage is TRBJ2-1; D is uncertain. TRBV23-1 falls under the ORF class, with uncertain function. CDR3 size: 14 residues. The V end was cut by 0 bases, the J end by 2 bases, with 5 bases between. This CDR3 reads CASSQSVTYNEQFF. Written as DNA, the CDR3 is TGCGCCAGCAGTCAATCGGTAACCTACAATGAGCAGTTCTTC.

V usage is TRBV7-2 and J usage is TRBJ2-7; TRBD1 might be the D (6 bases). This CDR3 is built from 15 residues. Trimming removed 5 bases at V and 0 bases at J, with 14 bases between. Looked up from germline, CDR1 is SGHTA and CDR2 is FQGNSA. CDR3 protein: CASSREQGSSYEQYF. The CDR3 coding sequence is TGTGCCAGCAGCCGCGAGCAGGGGAGCTCCTACGAGCAGTACTTC.

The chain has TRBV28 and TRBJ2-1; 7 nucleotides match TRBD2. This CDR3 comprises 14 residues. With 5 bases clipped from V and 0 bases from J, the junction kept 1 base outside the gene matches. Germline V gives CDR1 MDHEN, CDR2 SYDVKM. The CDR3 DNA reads TGTGCCAGCAGTGGGGGGGTCTCCTACAATGAGCAGTTCTTC. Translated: CASSGGVSYNEQFF.

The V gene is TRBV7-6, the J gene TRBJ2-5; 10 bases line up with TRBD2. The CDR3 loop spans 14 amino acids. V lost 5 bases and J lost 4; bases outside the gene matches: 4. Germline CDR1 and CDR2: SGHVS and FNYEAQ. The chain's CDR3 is CASSASGSGETQYF. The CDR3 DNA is TGTGCCAGCAGCGCTAGCGGGAGTGGAGAGACCCAGTACTTC. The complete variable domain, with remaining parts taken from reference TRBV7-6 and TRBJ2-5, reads GAGVSQSPRYKVTKRGQDVALRCDPISGHVSLYWYRQALGQGPEFLTYFNYEAQQDKSGLPNDRFSAERPEGSISTLTIQRTEQRDSAMYRCASSASGSGETQYFGPGTRLLVL.

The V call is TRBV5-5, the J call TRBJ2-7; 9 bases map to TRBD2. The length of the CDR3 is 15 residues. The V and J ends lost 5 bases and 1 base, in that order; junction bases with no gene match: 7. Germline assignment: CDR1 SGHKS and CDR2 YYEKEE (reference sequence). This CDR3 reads CASRSSSGASYEQYF. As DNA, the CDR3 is TGTGCCAGCAGATCCTCTAGCGGGGCTTCCTACGAGCAGTACTTC.

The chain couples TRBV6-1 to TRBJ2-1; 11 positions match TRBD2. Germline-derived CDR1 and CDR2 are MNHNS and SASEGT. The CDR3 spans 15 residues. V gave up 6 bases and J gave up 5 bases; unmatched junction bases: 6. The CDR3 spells CASSPRTSGHNEQFF. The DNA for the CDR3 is TGTGCCAGCAGCCCCAGGACTAGCGGGCACAATGAGCAGTTCTTC.

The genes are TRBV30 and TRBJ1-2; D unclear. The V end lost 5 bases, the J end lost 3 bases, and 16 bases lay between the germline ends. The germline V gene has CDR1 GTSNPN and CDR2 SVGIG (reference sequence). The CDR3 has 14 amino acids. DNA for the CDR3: TGTGCCTGGGGCCCTTGGGCTCGAGACTATGGCTACACCTTC. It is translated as CAWGPWARDYGYTF.

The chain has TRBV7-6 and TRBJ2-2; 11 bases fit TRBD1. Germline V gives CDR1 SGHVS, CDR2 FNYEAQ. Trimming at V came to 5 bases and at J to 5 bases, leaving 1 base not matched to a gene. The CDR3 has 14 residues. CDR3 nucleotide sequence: TGTGCCAGCAGCCGGGACAGGGGGACCGGGGAGCTGTTTTTT. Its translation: CASSRDRGTGELFF.

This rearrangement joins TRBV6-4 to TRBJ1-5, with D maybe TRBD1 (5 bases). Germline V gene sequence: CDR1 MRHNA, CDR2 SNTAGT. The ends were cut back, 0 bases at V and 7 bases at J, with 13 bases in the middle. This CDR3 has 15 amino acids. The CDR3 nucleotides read TGTGCCAGCAGTGACTCGTCAGGGTCCGGCCAGCCCCAGCATTTT. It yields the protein CASSDSSGSGQPQHF.

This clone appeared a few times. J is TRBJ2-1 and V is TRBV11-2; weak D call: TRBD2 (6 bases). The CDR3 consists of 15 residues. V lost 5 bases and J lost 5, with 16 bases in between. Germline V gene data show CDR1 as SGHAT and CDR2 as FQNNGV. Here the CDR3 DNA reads TGTGCCAGCAGCACCCGGGACTTCCTGAACAATGAGCAGTTCTTC. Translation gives CASSTRDFLNNEQFF. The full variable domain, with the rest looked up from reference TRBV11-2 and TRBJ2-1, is EAGVAQSPRYKIIEKRQSVAFWCNPISGHATLYWYQQILGQGPKLLIQFQNNGVVDDSQLPKDRFSAERLKGVDSTLKIQPAKLEDSAVYLCASSTRDFLNNEQFFGPGTRLTVL.

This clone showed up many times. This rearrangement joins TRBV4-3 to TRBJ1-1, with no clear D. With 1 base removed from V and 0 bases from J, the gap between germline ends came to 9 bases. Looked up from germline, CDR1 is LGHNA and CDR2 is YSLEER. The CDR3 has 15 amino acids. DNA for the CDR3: TGCGCCAGCAGCCAAGGTACAGACATGAACACTGAAGCTTTCTTT. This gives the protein CASSQGTDMNTEAFF.

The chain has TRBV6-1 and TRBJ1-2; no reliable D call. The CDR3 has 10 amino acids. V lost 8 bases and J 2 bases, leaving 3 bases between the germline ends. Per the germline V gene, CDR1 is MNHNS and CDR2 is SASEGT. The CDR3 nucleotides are TGTGCCAGCGACAACTATGGCTACACCTTC. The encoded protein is CASDNYGYTF.